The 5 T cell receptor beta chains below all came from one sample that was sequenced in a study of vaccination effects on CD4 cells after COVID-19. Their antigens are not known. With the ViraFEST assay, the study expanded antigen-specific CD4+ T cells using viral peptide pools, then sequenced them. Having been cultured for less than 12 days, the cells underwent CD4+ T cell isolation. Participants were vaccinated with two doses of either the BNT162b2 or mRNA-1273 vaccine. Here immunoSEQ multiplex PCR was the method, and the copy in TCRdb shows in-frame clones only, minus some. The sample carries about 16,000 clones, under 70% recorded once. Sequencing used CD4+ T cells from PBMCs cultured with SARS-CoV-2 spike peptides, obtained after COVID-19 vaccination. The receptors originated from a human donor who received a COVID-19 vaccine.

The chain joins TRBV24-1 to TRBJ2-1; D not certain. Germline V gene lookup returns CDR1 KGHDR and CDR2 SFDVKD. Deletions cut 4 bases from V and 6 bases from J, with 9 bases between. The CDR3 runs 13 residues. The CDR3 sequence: CATSDPPLNEQFF. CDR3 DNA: TGTGCCACCAGTGACCCACCCCTCAATGAGCAGTTCTTC.

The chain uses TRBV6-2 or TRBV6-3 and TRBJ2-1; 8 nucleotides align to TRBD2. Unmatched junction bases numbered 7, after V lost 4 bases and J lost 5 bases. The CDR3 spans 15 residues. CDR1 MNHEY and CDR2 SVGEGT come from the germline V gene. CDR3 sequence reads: CASSLSGTRDNEQFF. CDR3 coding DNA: TGTGCCAGCAGTTTGTCCGGGACTAGGGACAATGAGCAGTTCTTC.

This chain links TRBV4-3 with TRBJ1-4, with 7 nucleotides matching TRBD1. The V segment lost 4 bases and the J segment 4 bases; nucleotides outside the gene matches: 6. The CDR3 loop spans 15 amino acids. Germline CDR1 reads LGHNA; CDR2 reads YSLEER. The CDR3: CASSPGTAYNEKLFF. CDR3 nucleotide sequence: TGCGCCAGCAGCCCCGGGACAGCCTATAATGAAAAACTGTTTTTT.

The DNA of the CDR3 is TGTGCCAGCAGCCCCTATAGCGGGAGCACAGATACGCAGTATTTT. Translated, it gives CASSPYSGSTDTQYF. This chain connects TRBV7-2 to TRBJ2-3; 7 bases line up with TRBD2. The CDR3 extends over 15 amino acids. Germline values: CDR1 SGHTA, CDR2 FQGNSA. V was pared by 5 bases and J by 0 bases, with 5 bases of the junction left unmatched.

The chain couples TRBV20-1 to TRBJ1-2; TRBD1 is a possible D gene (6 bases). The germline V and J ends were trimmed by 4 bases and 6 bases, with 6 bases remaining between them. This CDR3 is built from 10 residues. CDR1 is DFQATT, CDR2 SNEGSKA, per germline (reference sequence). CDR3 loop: CSATGDGYTF. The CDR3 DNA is TGCAGTGCTACAGGGGATGGCTACACCTTC.